The 27 T cell receptor beta chains reported below all come from one sample, sequenced in a study of technical replicates of blood from several donors (TCRdb year 2017). The library was made by the immunoSEQ multiplex PCR assay. Not all clones reach the TCRdb copy of this immuneACCESS table, which keeps in-frame sequences only. Checked studies attribute under half of the gap to unresolved V genes and leave the rest unexplained. This sample holds fewer than 85,000 clones; approximately 94% were observed only once. Clones ranked in the top ten supply 0.25% of the sample. Sequences were obtained from T cells isolated from PBMCs. These TCRs come from a human donor in good health.

CDR3 DNA sequence: TGTGCCAGCAGCCGCGACACCGGGGAGCTGTTTTTT. Its translation: CASSRDTGELFF. The genes are TRBV6-6 and TRBJ2-2; the D is unclear. Trimming cost V 6 bases and J 3 bases, with 5 bases left between them. Germline V gives CDR1 MNHNY, CDR2 SVGAGI (reference sequence). The CDR3 is 12 amino acids.

The rearrangement joins TRBV5-6 to TRBJ2-7, with 8 bases fitting TRBD2. Germline CDR1 is SGHDT and CDR2 is YYEEEE. V lost 5 bases to trimming and J lost 6 bases; unmatched junction nucleotides: 7. This CDR3 is built from 13 residues. The CDR3 sequence: CASSPGTRGEQYF. The CDR3 DNA is TGTGCCAGCAGTCCCGGGACTAGAGGCGAGCAGTACTTC.

V and J are TRBV28 and TRBJ2-7; 7 bases align to TRBD1. Germline V lookup: CDR1 MDHEN, CDR2 SYDVKM. V gave up 5 bases and J gave up 1 base; unmatched junction bases: 11. The CDR3 is 16 amino acids. The CDR3 DNA is TGTGCCAGCAGTCCGACAGGGCGCCCTCGGTCCTACGAGCAGTACTTC. Protein product: CASSPTGRPRSYEQYF.

The V gene is TRBV4-1, the J gene TRBJ1-2; 9 bases are a match to TRBD1. Unmatched junction bases numbered 9, after V lost 4 bases and J lost 6 bases. From germline, CDR1 is MGHRA and CDR2 YSYEKL. This CDR3 comprises 15 residues. CDR3 in DNA: TGCGCCAGCAGCCCACCGGGACAGGGAGCGAATGGCTACACCTTC. It encodes CASSPPGQGANGYTF.

The gene calls are TRBV7-2 and TRBJ2-7; D is unclear. Trimming removed 5 bases at V and 0 bases at J, with 8 bases between. From germline, CDR1 is SGHTA and CDR2 FQGNSA. This CDR3 spans 13 amino acids. The DNA of the CDR3 is TGTGCCAGCAGCCTAACGAGCTCCTACGAGCAGTACTTC. Its protein is CASSLTSSYEQYF.

The chain joins TRBV4-1 to TRBJ1-4; D ambiguous. Trimming removed 2 bases at V and 8 bases at J, with 18 bases between. The CDR3 has 16 amino acids. Germline V CDR1 and CDR2: MGHRA, YSYEKL. The CDR3 nucleotides are TGCGCCAGCAGCCAAATCGGAGGGCGGTTCCGAGAAAAACTGTTTTTT. It specifies CASSQIGGRFREKLFF.

The genes are TRBV15 and TRBJ1-2, with no clear D. Germline CDR1 reads LNHNV; CDR2 reads YYDKDF (reference sequence). The CDR3 is 15 amino acids. The ends were cut back, 5 bases at V and 2 bases at J, with 15 bases in the middle. Written as DNA, the CDR3 is TGTGCCACCAGCCCACTACAAGAGAGAAACTATGGCTACACCTTC. Its protein is CATSPLQERNYGYTF. The full variable domain, with the rest looked up from reference TRBV15 and TRBJ1-2, is DAMVIQNPRYQVTQFGKPVTLSCSQTLNHNVMYWYQQKSSQAPKLLFHYYDKDFNNEADTPDNFQSRRPNTSFCFLDIRSPGLGDTAMYLCATSPLQERNYGYTFGSGTRLTVV.

This sequence joins TRBV6-5 and TRBJ1-2; D possibly corresponds to TRBD1 (5 bases). Germline V gene lookup returns CDR1 MNHEY and CDR2 SVGAGI. The CDR3 covers 15 residues. V lost 0 bases and J 4 bases, leaving 12 bases between the germline ends. CDR3 sequence: CASSYSMGGTYGYTF. In nucleotides, the CDR3 is TGTGCCAGCAGTTACTCGATGGGGGGAACCTATGGCTACACCTTC.

The CDR3 nucleotides are TGTGCCAGCAGTTACGGGACTAGCAGCTACGAGCAGTACTTC. Translation: CASSYGTSSYEQYF. This chain links TRBV6-6 with TRBJ2-7, with 9 bases aligning to TRBD2. The CDR3 loop spans 14 amino acids. The germline V gene encodes CDR1 MNHNY and CDR2 SVGAGI (reference sequence). The V segment lost 2 bases and the J segment 3 bases; nucleotides outside the gene matches: 2.

The chain carries TRBV19 and TRBJ1-3; a weak D match, TRBD1 (6 bases). Looked up from germline, CDR1 is LNHDA and CDR2 is SQIVND (reference sequence). The CDR3 has 13 residues. V was clipped by 6 bases and J by 0 bases, with 6 bases between them. The CDR3 loop reads CASRDSSGNTIYF. The CDR3 nucleotides read TGTGCCAGTAGGGACAGCTCTGGAAACACCATATATTTT.

The chain joins TRBV7-8 to TRBJ2-5, with D possibly TRBD2 on 6 matching bases. The CDR3 covers 17 residues. Germline V CDR1 and CDR2: SGHVS, FQNEAQ. Trimming took 4 bases from V and 1 from J, leaving 19 bases between them. The CDR3 region is CASSSNVMGGFQETQYF. The CDR3 bases are TGTGCCAGCAGCTCCAATGTGATGGGGGGTTTCCAAGAGACCCAGTACTTC.

V usage is TRBV11-2 and J usage is TRBJ2-5, with a possible D match to TRBD1 (5 bases). V was trimmed by 5 bases and J by 0 bases, leaving 13 bases between them. The CDR3 covers 15 residues. The V gene's germline CDR1 is SGHAT and CDR2 FQNNGV. The CDR3 nucleotides are TGTGCCAGCAGCAAACTTAGGGGCAACCAAGAGACCCAGTACTTC. Amino acids: CASSKLRGNQETQYF.

This chain links TRBV10-3 with TRBJ2-7; 7 bases map to TRBD1. Germline V lookup: CDR1 ENHRY, CDR2 SYGVKD. The CDR3 length is 15 residues. Trimming removed 2 bases from V and 3 bases from J; junction bases left unmatched: 7. The CDR3 DNA sequence: TGTGCCATCAGTGAGGGCAGGGGGTTAGGCTACGAGCAGTACTTC. Translating gives CAISEGRGLGYEQYF.

The chain recombines TRBV13 with TRBJ2-5; 12 bases map to TRBD1. Germline V gene lookup returns CDR1 PRHDT and CDR2 FYEKMQ (reference sequence). With V trimmed by 5 bases and J by 5 bases, 6 bases remained unmatched. The CDR3 has 15 residues. CDR3 in DNA: TGTGCCAGCAGCCCAGGGACAGGGGGCTGGGAGACCCAGTACTTC. This encodes CASSPGTGGWETQYF.

The chain carries TRBV21-1 and TRBJ1-1. TRBV21-1 is recorded as a pseudogene. The CDR3 consists of 15 residues. The CDR3 nucleotides read TGTGCCAGCAGCAAACGTGTCTACTCGAACACTGAAGCTTTCTTT. It specifies CASSKRVYSNTEAFF.

This chain uses TRBV29-1 with TRBJ2-7; D is ambiguous. V was pared by 3 bases and J by 5 bases, with 11 bases between. There are 12 residues in the CDR3. CDR1 and CDR2 (germline): SQVTM, ANQGSEA. For the CDR3, the DNA is TGCAGCGTTGAGACTTTCGGCGACGAGCAGTACTTC. Amino acid sequence: CSVETFGDEQYF.

The chain employs TRBV5-6 and TRBJ1-1; D uncertain. This CDR3 has 11 residues. Deletions cut 2 bases from V and 8 bases from J, with 7 bases between. CDR1 is SGHDT and CDR2 is YYEEEE in the germline V gene. The CDR3 DNA reads as TGTGCCAGCAGCTTCAAGCGGGAAGCTTTCTTT. This gives the protein CASSFKREAFF. The full variable domain, with the rest looked up from reference TRBV5-6 and TRBJ1-1, is DAGVTQSPTHLIKTRGQQVTLRCSPKSGHDTVSWYQQALGQGPQFIFQYYEEEERQRGNFPDRFSGHQFPNYSSELNVNALLLGDSALYLCASSFKREAFFGQGTRLTVV.

This clone came up a few times. The chain recombines TRBV2 with TRBJ2-5; TRBD1 agrees at 7 bases. Per the germline V gene, CDR1 is SNHLY and CDR2 is FYNNEI. After removal of 7 bases from V and 0 bases from J, the junction contained 11 bases not matched to a gene. The CDR3 covers 16 residues. CDR3 amino acids: CASTDRRDSNQETQYF. The CDR3, as DNA: TGTGCCAGCACCGATCGCCGGGACAGTAACCAAGAGACCCAGTACTTC. The full variable domain, rest sourced from reference TRBV2 and TRBJ2-5, is EPEVTQTPSHQVTQMGQEVILRCVPISNHLYFYWYRQILGQKVEFLVSFYNNEISEKSEIFDDQFSVERPDGSNFTLKIRSTKLEDSAMYFCASTDRRDSNQETQYFGPGTRLLVL.

V is TRBV30 and J is TRBJ2-2, with a weak D call TRBD1 (6 bases). CDR1 and CDR2 from the germline V gene are GTSNPN and SVGIG (reference sequence). The CDR3 contains 15 residues. V was pared by 8 bases and J by 2 bases, with 18 bases between. The CDR3 loop reads CATKGVSRNTGELFF. CDR3 bases: TGTGCCACTAAGGGGGTTTCTCGAAACACCGGGGAGCTGTTTTTT.

This clone was seen just once. The chain is built from TRBV19 and TRBJ2-1; a possible D gene is TRBD2 (5 bases). The CDR3 is 13 residues long. The germline V gene has CDR1 LNHDA and CDR2 SQIVND (reference sequence). CDR3 protein: CAISGSSRGEQFF. The CDR3 coding sequence is TGTGCAATATCTGGGTCCTCTCGGGGTGAGCAGTTCTTC.

The genes are TRBV14 and TRBJ2-7; the match to TRBD1 covers 9 bases. The junction had 16 bases not matched to a gene; V was cut back by 2 bases and J by 5 bases. Looked up from germline, CDR1 is SGHDN and CDR2 is FVKESK. There are 18 residues in the CDR3. The CDR3 sequence is CASSQLRGEGQGAHEQYF. For the CDR3, the DNA is TGTGCCAGCAGCCAATTGCGTGGAGAGGGACAGGGTGCCCACGAGCAGTACTTC.

V is TRBV19 and J is TRBJ2-7; 11 nucleotides match TRBD2. Trimming at V came to 4 bases and at J to 6 bases, leaving 8 bases not matched to a gene. The CDR3 covers 15 residues. The germline V gene encodes CDR1 LNHDA and CDR2 SQIVND (reference sequence). The CDR3 DNA follows: TGTGCCAGTAGTAATCTAGCGGGAGGAGGGAGCGAGCAGTACTTC. Translation: CASSNLAGGGSEQYF. The complete variable domain, with remaining parts taken from reference TRBV19 and TRBJ2-7, reads DGGITQSPKYLFRKEGQNVTLSCEQNLNHDAMYWYRQDPGQGLRLIYYSQIVNDFQKGDIAEGYSVSREKKESFPLTVTSAQKNPTAFYLCASSNLAGGGSEQYFGPGTRLTVT.

This rearrangement joins TRBV11-2 to TRBJ1-2; D unresolved. Germline V CDR1 and CDR2: SGHAT, FQNNGV. The length of the CDR3 is 16 residues. V lost 3 bases and J lost 6, with 20 bases in between. CDR3 sequence: CASSFIAGRTWDGYTF. DNA for the CDR3: TGTGCCAGCAGCTTTATAGCCGGGAGGACTTGGGATGGCTACACCTTC.

This clone came up once. The rearrangement links TRBV29-1 to TRBJ2-7, with 7 bases lining up with TRBD1. CDR1 and CDR2 (germline): SQVTM, ANQGSEA. The CDR3 is 12 residues long. Trimming at V came to 6 bases and at J to 0 bases, leaving 2 bases not matched to a gene. CDR3: CSVRTGSYEQYF. The CDR3 nucleotides read TGCAGCGTAAGGACAGGCTCCTACGAGCAGTACTTC.

The chain uses TRBV5-1 and TRBJ1-6; 8 nucleotides align to TRBD1. The CDR3 covers 14 residues. The V segment lost 4 bases and the J segment 10 bases; nucleotides outside the gene matches: 7. Germline-derived CDR1 and CDR2 are SGHRS and YFSETQ. The CDR3 nucleotides read TGCGCCAGCAGCCTGGACAGGGCAAGGTCACCCCTCCACTTT. Protein: CASSLDRARSPLHF.

Remarks on this clone: The junction departs from the called germline gene at one end, perhaps through a read error. The V and J genes are TRBV7-7 and TRBJ2-1; D possibly corresponds to TRBD1 (5 bases). This CDR3 has 14 residues. Germline CDR1 SSHAT, CDR2 FNYEAQ (reference sequence). In DNA, the CDR3 is TGTGCTAGCAGCTTGGACATAGGGGTCGATGAGCAGTTCTTC. Amino acids: CASSLDIGVDEQFF.

The chain couples TRBV5-4 to TRBJ2-7; D possibly corresponds to TRBD2 (5 bases). The CDR3 runs 14 residues. Germline V lookup: CDR1 SGHNT, CDR2 YYREEE (reference sequence). Trimming stripped 0 bases from V and 5 bases from J, with 12 bases between. CDR3 protein: CASSLGWGEHEQYF. CDR3 in DNA: TGTGCCAGCAGCTTGGGGTGGGGAGAGCACGAGCAGTACTTC.